These T cell receptor beta chains were read from a single sample in a study of human T cells and chemical hapten exposure. TCRdb called the RACE reads again in MiXCR, with one record for every CDR3 protein. The sample holds around 47,000 distinct CDR3 sequences, 3% to 4.5% seen once. The sequencing sample was made of whole blood. These receptors all stem from a human donor in good health. Some clones in this sample may be carry-over from other donors' samples. The CDR3 runs from the conserved cysteine through the conserved F or W. A D gene is named only where the DNA matches it firmly. Only some rows state a clone size, as once, few, many or a class for expanded clones.

J | V | D | size | DNA | CDR3
TRBJ2-7 | TRBV6-5 | . | many | TGTGCCAGCAGCCGCGACAGGTCTACCTACGAGCAGCACTTC | CASSRDRSTYEQHF
TRBJ2-4 | TRBV28 | . | many | TGTGCCAGCAGCTTATTGTCAGCCAAAAACATTCAGTACTTC | CASSLLSAKNIQYF
TRBJ2-7 | TRBV5-1 | . | . | TGCGCCAGCAGCGGCCACTACGAGCAGTACTTC | CASSGHYEQYF
TRBJ2-3 | TRBV4-1 | TRBD2 | many | TGCGCCAGCAGCCAATCGACTAGCGGGGTCACAGATACGCAGTATTTT | CASSQSTSGVTDTQYF
TRBJ1-5 | TRBV12-3/TRBV12-4 | . | . | TGTGCCAGCACCCCCGAGGGGGGTAGCGATCAGCCCCAGCATTTT | CASTPEGGSDQPQHF
TRBJ2-4 | TRBV12-3/TRBV12-4 | TRBD2 | many | TGTGCCAGCAGCAAGGGTGGACTAGCGGTGATCAAAAACATTCAGTACTTC | CASSKGGLAVIKNIQYF
TRBJ2-1 | TRBV11-2 | . | many | TGTGCCAGCAGCGACACTAGGGCCGGGTCTTCTGGGCAGTTCTTC | CASSDTRAGSSGQFF
TRBJ2-7 | TRBV28 | TRBD2 | many | TGTGCCAGCAGTTTACTCTCTAGCGGGACGGGCGAGCAGTACTTC | CASSLLSSGTGEQYF
TRBJ1-1 | TRBV6-1 | TRBD1 | few | TGTGCCAGCAGTCCACGCACAGGGGGGGACACTGAAGCTTTCTTT | CASSPRTGGDTEAFF
TRBJ1-1 | TRBV14 | . | many | TGTGCCAGCAGCCCTGACAGATTGAACACTGAAGCTTTCTTT | CASSPDRLNTEAFF
TRBJ2-2 | TRBV18 | TRBD1 | many | TGTGCCAGCTCACCAAGGACAGGGACCGGGGAGCTGTTTTTT | CASSPRTGTGELFF
TRBJ2-3 | TRBV20-1 | . | . | TGCAGTGCTAGAGATCACGGGGCCTACCGGGGGGATACGCAGTATTTT | CSARDHGAYRGDTQYF
TRBJ2-1 | TRBV3-1 | . | . | TGTGCCAGCAGCCAAGGGGTGAGTGGCAATGAGCAGTTCTTC | CASSQGVSGNEQFF
TRBJ2-7 | TRBV12-3/TRBV12-4 | . | many | TGTGCCAGCAGTTTATTCAGGGGCCACGAGCAGTACTTC | CASSLFRGHEQYF
TRBJ1-2 | TRBV9 | TRBD1 | . | TGTGCCAGCACCATAGAAGCCGGGACAGGGCATGGCTACACCTTC | CASTIEAGTGHGYTF
TRBJ1-5 | TRBV12-5 | TRBD1 | many | TGTGCTAACAAAGGGACAGGGGGCTGGCAGGGCGATCAGCCCCAGCATTTT | CANKGTGGWQGDQPQHF
TRBJ1-6 | TRBV24-1 | . | many | TGTGCCACCAGTGACTCGGGACGTTCACCCCTCCACTTT | CATSDSGRSPLHF
TRBJ2-2 | TRBV25-1 | . | many | TGTGCCAGCAAGGGCGCTTCGAACACCGGGGAGCTGTTTTTT | CASKGASNTGELFF
TRBJ2-5 | TRBV5-4 | . | . | TGTGCCAGCAGCTTGGAGAGTAGGAAGACCCAGTACTTC | CASSLESRKTQYF
TRBJ2-2 | TRBV24-1 | TRBD1 | many | TGTGCCACCAGGGACAGGGGCCTATCCGGGGAGCTGTTTTTT | CATRDRGLSGELFF
TRBJ1-3 | TRBV20-1 | . | many | TGCAGTGCTCAGTTCTCTGGAAACACCATATATTTT | CSAQFSGNTIYF
TRBJ2-1 | TRBV7-8 | TRBD2 | medium-sized | TGTGCCAGCAGCTTATTCCCACCTGGCCTAGCGGGAGTCCTGGAGCCGTCCGGTAATGAGCAGTTCTTC | CASSLFPPGLAGVLEPSGNEQFF
TRBJ2-1 | TRBV28 | TRBD2 | few | TGTGCCAGCAGTCGCCGGACTAGCGGGAGAGGTGAGCAGTTCTTC | CASSRRTSGRGEQFF
TRBJ2-5 | TRBV6-2/TRBV6-3 | . | many | TGTGCCAGCAGTACCGGAAGCCAACCCGAGGGGACCCAGTACTTC | CASSTGSQPEGTQYF
TRBJ2-3 | TRBV7-2 | TRBD2 | many | TGTGCCAGCAGCCCTACTAGCGGGATGGCAGATACGCAGTATTTT | CASSPTSGMADTQYF
TRBJ2-2 | TRBV2 | . | few | TGTGCCAGCAGTGATAAAGTCCCCGGGGAGCTGTTTTTT | CASSDKVPGELFF
TRBJ2-2 | TRBV28 | TRBD1 | many | TGTGCCAGCAGTATCGGACAGGGGACCGGGGAGCTGTTTTTT | CASSIGQGTGELFF